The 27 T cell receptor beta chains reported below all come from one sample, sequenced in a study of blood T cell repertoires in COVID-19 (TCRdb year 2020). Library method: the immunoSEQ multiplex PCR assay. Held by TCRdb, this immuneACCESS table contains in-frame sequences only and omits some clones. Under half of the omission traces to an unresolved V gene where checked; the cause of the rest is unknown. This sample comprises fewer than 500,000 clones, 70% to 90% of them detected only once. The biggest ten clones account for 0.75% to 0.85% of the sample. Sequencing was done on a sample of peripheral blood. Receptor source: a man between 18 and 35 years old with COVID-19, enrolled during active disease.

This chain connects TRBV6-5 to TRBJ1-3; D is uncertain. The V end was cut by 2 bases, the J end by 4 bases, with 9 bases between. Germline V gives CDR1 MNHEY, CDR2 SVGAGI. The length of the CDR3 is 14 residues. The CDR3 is CASSYAGIGNTIYF. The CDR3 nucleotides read TGTGCCAGCAGTTACGCAGGTATCGGAAACACCATATATTTT.

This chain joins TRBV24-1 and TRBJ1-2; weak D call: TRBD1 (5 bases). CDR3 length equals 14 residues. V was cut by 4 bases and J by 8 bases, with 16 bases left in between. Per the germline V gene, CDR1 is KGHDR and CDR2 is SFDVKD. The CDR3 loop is CATSDRVSWAGYTF. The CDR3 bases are TGTGCCACCAGTGACAGGGTTTCTTGGGCAGGCTACACCTTC.

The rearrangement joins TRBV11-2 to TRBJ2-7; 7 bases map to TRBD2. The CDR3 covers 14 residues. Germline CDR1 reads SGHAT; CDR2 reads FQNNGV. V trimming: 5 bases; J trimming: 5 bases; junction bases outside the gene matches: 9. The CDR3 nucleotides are TGTGCCAGCAGCCGCGGCGGGAGTCGCGACGAGCAGTACTTC. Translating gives CASSRGGSRDEQYF.

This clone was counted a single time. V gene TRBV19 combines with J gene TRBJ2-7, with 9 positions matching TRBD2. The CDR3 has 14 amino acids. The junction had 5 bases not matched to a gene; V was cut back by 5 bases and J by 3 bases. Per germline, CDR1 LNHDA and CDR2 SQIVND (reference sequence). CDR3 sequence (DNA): TGTGCCAGTAGTGCTAGCGGGGAAGACTACGAGCAGTACTTC. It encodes CASSASGEDYEQYF.

In nucleotides, the CDR3 is TGTGCCAGCAGTTCTAACACCGGGGAGCTGTTTTTT. The encoded protein is CASSSNTGELFF. This sequence joins TRBV6-6 and TRBJ2-2; no clear D. The CDR3 is 12 amino acids. CDR1 and CDR2 (germline): MNHNY, SVGAGI (reference sequence). V lost 4 bases and J 2 bases, leaving 2 bases between the germline ends.

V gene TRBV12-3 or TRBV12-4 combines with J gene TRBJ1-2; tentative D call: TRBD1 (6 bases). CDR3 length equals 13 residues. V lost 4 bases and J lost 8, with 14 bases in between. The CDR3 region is CASSSPQGWGYTF. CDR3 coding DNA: TGTGCCAGCAGTTCCCCTCAGGGGTGGGGCTACACCTTC.

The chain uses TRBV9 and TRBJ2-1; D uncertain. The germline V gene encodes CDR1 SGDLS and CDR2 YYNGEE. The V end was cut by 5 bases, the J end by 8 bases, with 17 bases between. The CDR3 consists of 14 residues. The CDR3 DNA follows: TGTGCCAGCAGTCGACTCCCTCTGTCAGATGAGCAGTTCTTC. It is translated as CASSRLPLSDEQFF.

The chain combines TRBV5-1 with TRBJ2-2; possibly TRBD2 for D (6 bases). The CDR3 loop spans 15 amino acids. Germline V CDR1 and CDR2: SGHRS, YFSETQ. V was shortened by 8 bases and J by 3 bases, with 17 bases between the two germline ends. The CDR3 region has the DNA TGCGCCAGTTCTCTTAGGAGGGTCGACACCGGGGAGCTGTTTTTT. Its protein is CASSLRRVDTGELFF. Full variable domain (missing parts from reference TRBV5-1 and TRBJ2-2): KAGVTQTPRYLIKTRGQQVTLSCSPISGHRSVSWYQQTPGQGLQFLFEYFSETQRNKGNFPGRFSGRQFSNSRSEMNVSTLELGDSALYLCASSLRRVDTGELFFGEGSRLTVL.

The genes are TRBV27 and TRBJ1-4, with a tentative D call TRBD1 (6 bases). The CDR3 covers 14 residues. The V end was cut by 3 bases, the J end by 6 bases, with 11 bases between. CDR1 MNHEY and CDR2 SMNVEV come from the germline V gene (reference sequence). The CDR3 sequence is CASSLRRGYEKLFF. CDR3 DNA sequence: TGTGCCAGCAGTTTGAGAAGGGGGTATGAAAAACTGTTTTTT.

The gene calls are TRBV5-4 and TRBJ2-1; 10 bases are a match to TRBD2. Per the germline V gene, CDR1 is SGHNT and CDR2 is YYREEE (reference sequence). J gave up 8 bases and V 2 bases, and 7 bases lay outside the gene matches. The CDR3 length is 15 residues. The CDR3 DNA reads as TGTGCCAGCAGCTTTTTGTCTAGCGGGAGCTATGAGCAGTTCTTC. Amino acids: CASSFLSSGSYEQFF.

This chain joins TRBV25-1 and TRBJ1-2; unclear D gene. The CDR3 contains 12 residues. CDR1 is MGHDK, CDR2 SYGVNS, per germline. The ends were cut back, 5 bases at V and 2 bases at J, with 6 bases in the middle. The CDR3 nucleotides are TGTGCCAGCAGTCCCGGGAACTATGGCTACACCTTC. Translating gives CASSPGNYGYTF.

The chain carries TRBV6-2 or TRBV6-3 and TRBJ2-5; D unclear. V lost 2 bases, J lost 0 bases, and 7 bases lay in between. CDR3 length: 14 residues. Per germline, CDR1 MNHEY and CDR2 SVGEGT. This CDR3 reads CASSYRDNQETQYF. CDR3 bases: TGTGCCAGCAGTTACCGCGACAACCAAGAGACCCAGTACTTC.

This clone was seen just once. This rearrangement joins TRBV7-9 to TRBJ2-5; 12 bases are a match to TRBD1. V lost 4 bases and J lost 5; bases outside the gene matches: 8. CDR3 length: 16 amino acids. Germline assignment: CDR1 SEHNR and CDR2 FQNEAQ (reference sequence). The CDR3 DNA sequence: TGTGCCAGCAGCTCCCGGGACAGGGGGCTGAAGGAGACCCAGTACTTC. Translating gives CASSSRDRGLKETQYF.

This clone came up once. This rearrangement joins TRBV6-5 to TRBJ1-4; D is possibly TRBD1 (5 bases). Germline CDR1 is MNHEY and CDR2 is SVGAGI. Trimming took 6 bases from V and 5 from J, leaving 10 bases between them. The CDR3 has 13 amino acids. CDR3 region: CASSADNNEKLFF. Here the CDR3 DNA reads TGTGCCAGCAGCGCGGACAACAATGAAAAACTGTTTTTT.

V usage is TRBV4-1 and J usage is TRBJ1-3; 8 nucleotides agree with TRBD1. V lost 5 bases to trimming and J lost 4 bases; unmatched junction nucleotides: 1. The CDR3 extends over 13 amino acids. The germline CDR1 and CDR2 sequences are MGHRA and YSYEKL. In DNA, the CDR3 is TGCGCCAGCAGCAGGACAGGGGGAAACACCATATATTTT. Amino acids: CASSRTGGNTIYF.

CDR3 nucleotide sequence: TGTGCCAGCAGTGAACCAGGGATGGTTGGAAACACCATATATTTT. Amino acid sequence: CASSEPGMVGNTIYF. V gene TRBV6-1 combines with J gene TRBJ1-3, with D perhaps matching TRBD1 (5 bases). CDR3 size: 15 residues. V shed 2 bases and J shed 3 bases, with 11 bases lying between them. Germline assignment: CDR1 MNHNS and CDR2 SASEGT.

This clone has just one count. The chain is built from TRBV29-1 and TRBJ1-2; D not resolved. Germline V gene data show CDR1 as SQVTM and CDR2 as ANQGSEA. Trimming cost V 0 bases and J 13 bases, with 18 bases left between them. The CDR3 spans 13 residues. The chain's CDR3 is CSVEDGVVRGPTF. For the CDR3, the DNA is TGCAGCGTTGAAGATGGGGTCGTGCGGGGTCCCACCTTC.

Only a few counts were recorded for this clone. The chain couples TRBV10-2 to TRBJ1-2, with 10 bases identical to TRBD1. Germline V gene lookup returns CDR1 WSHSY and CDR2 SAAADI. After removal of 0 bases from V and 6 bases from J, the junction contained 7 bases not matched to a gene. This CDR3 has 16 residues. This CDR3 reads CASSESWTGGGNGYTF. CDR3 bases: TGCGCCAGCAGTGAGTCGTGGACAGGGGGAGGTAATGGCTACACCTTC.

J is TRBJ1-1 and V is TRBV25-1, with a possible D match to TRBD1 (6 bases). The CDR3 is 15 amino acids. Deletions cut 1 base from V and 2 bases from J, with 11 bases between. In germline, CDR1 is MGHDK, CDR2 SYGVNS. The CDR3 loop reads CASSESGTTNTEAFF. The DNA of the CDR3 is TGTGCCAGCAGTGAATCGGGGACAACCAACACTGAAGCTTTCTTT.

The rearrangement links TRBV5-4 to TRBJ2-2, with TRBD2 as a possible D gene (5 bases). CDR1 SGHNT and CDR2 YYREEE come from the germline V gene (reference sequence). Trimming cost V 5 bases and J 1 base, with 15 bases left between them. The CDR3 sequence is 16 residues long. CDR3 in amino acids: CASSFASRRNTGELFF. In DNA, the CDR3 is TGTGCCAGCAGTTTCGCTAGCAGGAGGAACACCGGGGAGCTGTTTTTT.

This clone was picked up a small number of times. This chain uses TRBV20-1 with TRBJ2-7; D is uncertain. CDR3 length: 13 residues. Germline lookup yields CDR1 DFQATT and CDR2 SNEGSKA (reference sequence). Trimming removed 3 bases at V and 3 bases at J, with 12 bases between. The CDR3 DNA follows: TGCAGTGCTAGTCCGAGCTCCAACTACGAGCAGTACTTC. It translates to CSASPSSNYEQYF.

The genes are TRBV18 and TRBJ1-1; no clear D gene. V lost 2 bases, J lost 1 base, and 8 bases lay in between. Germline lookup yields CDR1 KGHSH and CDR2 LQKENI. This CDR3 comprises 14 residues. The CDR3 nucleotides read TGTGCCAGCTCACCAAACAACCAGAACACTGAAGCTTTCTTT. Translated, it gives CASSPNNQNTEAFF.

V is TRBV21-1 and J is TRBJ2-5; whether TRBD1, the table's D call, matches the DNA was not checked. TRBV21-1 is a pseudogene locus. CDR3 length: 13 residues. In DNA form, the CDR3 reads TGTGCCAGCAGCAGAGGGGGCGAGGAGACCCAGTACTTC. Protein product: CASSRGGEETQYF.

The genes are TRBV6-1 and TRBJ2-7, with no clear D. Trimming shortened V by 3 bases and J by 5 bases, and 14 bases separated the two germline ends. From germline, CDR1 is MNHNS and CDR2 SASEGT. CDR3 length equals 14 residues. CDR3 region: CASSEWPIRDEQYF. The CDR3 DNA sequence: TGTGCCAGCAGTGAGTGGCCGATTCGGGACGAGCAGTACTTC.

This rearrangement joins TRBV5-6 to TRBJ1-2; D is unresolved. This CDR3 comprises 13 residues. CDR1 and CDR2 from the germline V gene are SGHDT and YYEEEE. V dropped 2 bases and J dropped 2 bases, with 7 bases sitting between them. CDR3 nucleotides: TGTGCCAGCAGCTTTGGCAGGAACTATGGCTACACCTTC. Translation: CASSFGRNYGYTF.

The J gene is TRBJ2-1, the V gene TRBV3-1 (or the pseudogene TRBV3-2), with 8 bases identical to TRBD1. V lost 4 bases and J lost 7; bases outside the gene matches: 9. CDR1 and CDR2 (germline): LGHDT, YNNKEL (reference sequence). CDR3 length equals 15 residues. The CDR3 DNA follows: TGTGCCAGCAGCCGGTCCGGGACAGGATCAAATGAGCAGTTCTTC. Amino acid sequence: CASSRSGTGSNEQFF.

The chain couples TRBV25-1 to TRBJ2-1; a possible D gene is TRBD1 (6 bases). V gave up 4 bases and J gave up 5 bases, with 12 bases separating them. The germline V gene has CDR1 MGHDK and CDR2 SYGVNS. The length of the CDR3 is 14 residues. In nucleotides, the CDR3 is TGTGCCAGCAGTGGCAGGGGTATGGACAATGAGCAGTTCTTC. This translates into CASSGRGMDNEQFF. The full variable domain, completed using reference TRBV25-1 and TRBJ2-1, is EADIYQTPRYLVIGTGKKITLECSQTMGHDKMYWYQQDPGMELHLIHYSYGVNSTEKGDLSSESTVSRIRTEHFPLTLESARPSHTSQYLCASSGRGMDNEQFFGPGTRLTVL.